What follows is one T cell receptor beta chain and its context. The antigen is unknown. Only in-frame clones appear in the TCRdb table, and some are missing; sequencing was by immunoSEQ multiplex PCR. In the table there are approximately 100,000 clones, approximately 94% of which are singletons. This sample was taken from a study of cytomegalovirus exposure and HLA in healthy donors. The donors were in the roughly 130-subject validation cohort; that cohort was separate from the approximately 670-subject first cohort. Germline lookup yields CDR1 MNHEY and CDR2 SMNVEV (reference sequence). V lost 6 bases and J lost 2, with 14 bases in between. CDR3 length equals 14 residues. Study conclusions and caveats: Published work reported that the classifier diagnosed cytomegalovirus status with high specificity and sensitivity. A few chains tied to CMV proved CMV antigen-specific in vitro. The study labeled 164 TCR beta chains cytomegalovirus-associated.

The chain combines TRBV27 with TRBJ2-7, with D hard to call. The TCR sequence derives from a woman in her twenties or thirties in good health and CMV-seropositive. Sequenced sample: PBMCs. CDR3 bases: TGTGCCAGCAGACCCAGGATTTGGGCCTACGAGCAGTACTTC. Translation: CASRPRIWAYEQYF.